This passage covers 26 T cell receptor beta chains from one sample sequenced in a study of blood T cell repertoires in COVID-19. Measured with immunoSEQ multiplex PCR; TCRdb has only the in-frame clones, and not every one. The repertoire holds some 130,000 clones, with around 80% as singletons. Material: peripheral blood. The receptors shown here come from a man aged 55 to 70 who had recovered from COVID-19.

In DNA form, the CDR3 reads TGTGCCAGCAGGACCTTAGCGGGAGAGGCCGAGCAGTACTTC. Protein product: CASRTLAGEAEQYF. V usage is TRBV27 and J usage is TRBJ2-7, with TRBD2 matching over 9 bases. CDR3 length: 14 residues. Germline loops: CDR1 MNHEY, CDR2 SMNVEV (reference sequence). V dropped 6 bases and J dropped 6; count of bases not matched to a gene: 9.

This clone was seen a handful of times. This chain connects TRBV6-2 or TRBV6-3 to TRBJ2-1; TRBD2 matches 9 bases. The CDR3 loop spans 16 amino acids. With 0 bases clipped from V and 6 bases from J, the junction kept 6 bases outside the gene matches. Germline lookup yields CDR1 MNHEY and CDR2 SVGEGT. The CDR3 sequence is CASSYSAGGNPNEQFF. In DNA form, the CDR3 reads TGTGCCAGCAGTTACTCGGCGGGAGGGAACCCCAATGAGCAGTTCTTC.

V and J are TRBV7-8 and TRBJ2-7; D remains ambiguous. Germline V gives CDR1 SGHVS, CDR2 FQNEAQ. V was clipped by 5 bases and J by 1 base, with 15 bases between them. The CDR3 spans 15 residues. The CDR3, as DNA: TGTGCCAGCAGCCTACAGCCCAGCCCTTCCTACGAGCAGTACTTC. This gives the protein CASSLQPSPSYEQYF.

This clone was seen a single time. V is TRBV30 and J is TRBJ1-4; 7 nucleotides match TRBD1. The CDR3 consists of 11 residues. CDR1 and CDR2 from the germline V gene are GTSNPN and SVGIG (reference sequence). The CDR3 bases are TGTATTGGACAGGTCGGGGAAAAACTGTTTTTT. Amino acids: CIGQVGEKLFF.

The V gene is TRBV2, the J gene TRBJ1-2; 9 bases fit TRBD1. Germline-derived CDR1 and CDR2 are SNHLY and FYNNEI. CDR3 length: 14 amino acids. The J segment lost 2 bases and the V segment lost 7 bases, leaving 5 bases of the junction unmatched. The CDR3 DNA is TGTGCCAGCACCCTGGACAGGGGAAACTATGGCTACACCTTC. It translates to CASTLDRGNYGYTF.

In this sample, this clone turned up many times. The chain carries TRBV24-1 and TRBJ1-3; tentative D call: TRBD1 (5 bases). In germline, CDR1 is KGHDR, CDR2 SFDVKD. The CDR3 is 14 residues long. The V gene lost 12 bases and the J gene lost 0 bases, with 14 bases spanning the gap. CDR3 coding DNA: TGTGCCGCCGGGGACTTCAACTCTGGAAACACCATATATTTT. Its protein product is CAAGDFNSGNTIYF.

The chain links TRBV19 to TRBJ2-2, with D perhaps matching TRBD1 (5 bases). The CDR3 contains 16 residues. CDR1 and CDR2 (germline): LNHDA, SQIVND (reference sequence). The ends were cut back, 3 bases at V and 4 bases at J, with 15 bases in the middle. The CDR3 sequence is CASSIFPGLSTGELFF. Written as DNA, the CDR3 is TGTGCCAGTAGTATTTTCCCAGGGTTGTCCACCGGGGAGCTGTTTTTT.

The rearrangement joins TRBV5-1 to TRBJ2-1, with 9 bases identical to TRBD1. CDR3 length: 14 residues. The germline gives CDR1 SGHRS, CDR2 YFSETQ. After removal of 3 bases from V and 4 bases from J, the junction contained 2 bases not matched to a gene. CDR3 sequence reads: CASSWDRAYNEQFF. The CDR3 nucleotides are TGCGCCAGCAGCTGGGACAGGGCTTACAATGAGCAGTTCTTC.

V usage is TRBV6-2 or TRBV6-3 and J usage is TRBJ1-2, with 7 bases lining up with TRBD1. The ends lost 2 bases at V and 0 bases at J; junction bases unmatched: 0. The germline V gene encodes CDR1 MNHEY and CDR2 SVGEGT. The CDR3 is 14 amino acids. CDR3 amino acids: CASSYGTANYGYTF. CDR3 DNA sequence: TGTGCCAGCAGTTACGGGACAGCTAACTATGGCTACACCTTC.

The chain couples TRBV3-1 (or the pseudogene TRBV3-2) to TRBJ1-2, with D unresolved. Trimming took off 3 bases at V and 8 bases at J, with 16 bases between the two ends. Looked up from germline, CDR1 is LGHDT and CDR2 is YNNKEL (reference sequence). The CDR3 covers 14 residues. The CDR3 here is CASSHEGLPGGYTF. The CDR3 DNA reads as TGTGCCAGCAGCCATGAGGGCCTTCCCGGGGGCTACACCTTC.

The CDR3 DNA follows: TGTGCCAGTCGGGACAGGTCGGGCTACACCTTC. It codes for CASRDRSGYTF. The genes are TRBV6-5 and TRBJ1-2, with TRBD1 matching 8 bases. J gave up 8 bases and V 9 bases, and 5 bases lay outside the gene matches. Germline loops: CDR1 MNHEY, CDR2 SVGAGI. The CDR3 has 11 residues.

This clone has a single count. CDR3 sequence reads: CASTDRGDYGYTF. As DNA, the CDR3 is TGTGCCAGCACGGACAGGGGAGACTATGGCTACACCTTC. The J gene is TRBJ1-2, the V gene TRBV28; 9 nucleotides agree with TRBD1. The length of the CDR3 is 13 residues. CDR1 is MDHEN, CDR2 SYDVKM, per germline. With V trimmed by 7 bases and J by 3 bases, 3 bases remained unmatched.

The chain couples TRBV11-1 to TRBJ2-7, with 10 bases matching TRBD1. Germline V gene lookup returns CDR1 SGHAT and CDR2 FQDESV (reference sequence). J was trimmed by 2 bases and V by 5 bases; bases with no gene match: 6. This CDR3 comprises 15 residues. CDR3 in DNA: TGTGCCAGCAGCGGCGACAGGGGGCGTACCTACGAGCAGTACTTC. Amino acid sequence: CASSGDRGRTYEQYF.

The V call is TRBV7-9, the J call TRBJ1-2; D is undetermined. The CDR3 is 9 residues long. The V gene lost 5 bases and the J gene lost 8 bases, with 3 bases spanning the gap. Germline V gene lookup returns CDR1 SEHNR and CDR2 FQNEAQ (reference sequence). CDR3 residues: CASSGGYTF. DNA of the CDR3: TGTGCCAGCAGCGGCGGCTACACCTTC.

The V call is TRBV5-4, the J call TRBJ2-2, with TRBD2 matching over 12 bases. CDR3 length equals 17 residues. V gave up 2 bases and J gave up 5 bases; unmatched junction bases: 7. Germline V gene data show CDR1 as SGHNT and CDR2 as YYREEE (reference sequence). The CDR3 here is CASSFASGRAGTGELFF. The CDR3 coding sequence is TGTGCCAGCAGCTTTGCTAGCGGGAGGGCCGGAACCGGGGAGCTGTTTTTT.

Concerning this clone: Other DNA sequences from this sample encode an identical CDR3 as well. The chain recombines TRBV7-2 with TRBJ1-5; the D gene is possibly TRBD1 (6 bases). The CDR3 loop spans 14 amino acids. Trimming took 1 base from V and 2 from J, leaving 6 bases between them. Germline V gives CDR1 SGHTA, CDR2 FQGNSA. CDR3 in DNA: TGTGCCAGCAGCTTAGGACAGGGCAATCAGCCCCAGCATTTT. It yields the protein CASSLGQGNQPQHF.

The CDR3 protein is CASSQDLQTPLHF. The CDR3 DNA follows: TGCGCCAGCAGCCAAGATCTACAGACCCCCCTCCACTTT. The gene calls are TRBV4-3 and TRBJ1-6; the D is unclear. The CDR3 runs to 13 residues. Germline V gene lookup returns CDR1 LGHNA and CDR2 YSLEER. V was clipped by 0 bases and J by 13 bases, with 10 bases between them.

This chain uses TRBV11-2 with TRBJ1-3; 7 bases are a match to TRBD1. Germline values: CDR1 SGHAT, CDR2 FQNNGV. This CDR3 spans 16 amino acids. J lost 0 bases, V lost 3 bases, and 5 bases had no gene match. CDR3 sequence reads: CASSLLQGSSGNTIYF. CDR3 bases: TGTGCCAGCAGCTTGTTACAGGGGAGCTCTGGAAACACCATATATTTT. Together with reference TRBV11-2 and TRBJ1-3, the CDR3 gives the full variable domain: EAGVAQSPRYKIIEKRQSVAFWCNPISGHATLYWYQQILGQGPKLLIQFQNNGVVDDSQLPKDRFSAERLKGVDSTLKIQPAKLEDSAVYLCASSLLQGSSGNTIYFGEGSWLTVV.

The rearrangement uses TRBV13 and TRBJ2-1, with 8 positions matching TRBD2. Germline V gives CDR1 PRHDT, CDR2 FYEKMQ (reference sequence). The V and J ends lost 5 bases and 10 bases, in that order; junction bases with no gene match: 4. The length of the CDR3 is 12 residues. CDR3 sequence (DNA): TGTGCCAGCAGCGTTGAGCGGGGGGAGCAGTTCTTC. Its protein is CASSVERGEQFF.

This clone has a single count. The CDR3 nucleotides are TGTGCCAGCAGACCGGGACAGCAATTCTATAGCAATCAGCCCCAGCATTTT. Its translation is CASRPGQQFYSNQPQHF. The J gene is TRBJ1-5, the V gene TRBV28; 7 bases agree with TRBD1. The V gene's germline CDR1 is MDHEN and CDR2 SYDVKM. V lost 6 bases to trimming and J lost 0 bases; unmatched junction nucleotides: 11. The CDR3 is 17 residues long.

This clone was seen once. The rearrangement uses TRBV20-1 and TRBJ2-3; perhaps TRBD2 as D (7 bases). Trimming left V 3 bases short and J 1 base short, with 14 bases between. The CDR3 has 15 residues. Germline V gene data show CDR1 as DFQATT and CDR2 as SNEGSKA (reference sequence). The CDR3, as DNA: TGCAGTGCTAGTCGCCGCGGGGGCCGCACAGATACGCAGTATTTT. It codes for CSASRRGGRTDTQYF.

This clone was observed a single time. V and J are TRBV28 and TRBJ1-5; D might be TRBD1 (5 bases). The ends were cut back, 6 bases at V and 2 bases at J, with 20 bases in the middle. The CDR3 has 17 residues. Germline CDR1 and CDR2: MDHEN and SYDVKM. This CDR3 reads CASRPSGRVRGNQPQHF. In DNA form, the CDR3 reads TGTGCCAGCAGACCTTCAGGGAGGGTCAGGGGCAATCAGCCCCAGCATTTT.

This chain uses TRBV19 with TRBJ2-6, with 8 bases that match TRBD1. Germline V gene data show CDR1 as LNHDA and CDR2 as SQIVND (reference sequence). The CDR3 is 16 residues long. The trim removed 5 bases at V and 4 bases at J, leaving 7 bases unmatched. This chain's CDR3 is CASSATGVTGANVLTF. DNA for the CDR3: TGTGCCAGTAGTGCGACAGGGGTGACCGGGGCCAACGTCCTGACTTTC.

The genes are TRBV28 and TRBJ2-7; 9 bases agree with TRBD1. V shed 3 bases and J 0 bases; nucleotides not matched to a gene: 6. This CDR3 spans 16 amino acids. Looked up from germline, CDR1 is MDHEN and CDR2 is SYDVKM. The CDR3 DNA reads as TGTGCCAGCAGTTTGGAAAGGGACAGGGCCTCCTACGAGCAGTACTTC. Translated: CASSLERDRASYEQYF.

This clone was seen only once. The gene calls are TRBV6-2 or TRBV6-3 and TRBJ2-1, with a tentative D call TRBD2 (6 bases). The CDR3 contains 15 residues. CDR1 is MNHEY and CDR2 is SVGEGT in the germline V gene. V was cut by 1 base and J by 7 bases, with 14 bases left in between. This CDR3 reads CASSYLAGNVNEQFF. The CDR3 DNA reads TGTGCCAGCAGTTACTTGGCGGGAAATGTAAATGAGCAGTTCTTC.

This clone was counted only a few times. The CDR3 nucleotides read TGTGCCAGCAGCGTAACGGGACTCTACTCCACAGATACGCAGTATTTT. Encoded protein: CASSVTGLYSTDTQYF. This chain uses TRBV7-9 with TRBJ2-3; perhaps TRBD2 as D (6 bases). The CDR3 loop spans 16 amino acids. V lost 5 bases and J lost 2, with 17 bases in between. The germline CDR1 and CDR2 sequences are SEHNR and FQNEAQ (reference sequence).